This T cell receptor beta chain was sequenced for a study of response to subunit inactivated influenza vaccine. TCRdb reanalysed the RT-PCR reads using MiXCR and keeps one entry per CDR3 protein. The table lists 500,000 or so distinct CDR3 sequences, about 15% of them singletons, with less than 4% in the top ten. General study points: Seasonal influenza vaccination, on each occasion, was suggested by the authors to recruit few new T cells.

The junction had 7 bases not matched to a gene; V was cut back by 3 bases and J by 6 bases. There are 15 residues in the CDR3. This clonotype was detected a few times. What it recognizes is unknown. The rearrangement uses TRBV12-3 or TRBV12-4 and TRBJ1-5; 8 bases match TRBD1. Source: CD4+ T cells sorted from PBMCs, taken about 23 months after vaccination. This receptor was obtained from a man aged 50 to 75 who received an inactivated influenza vaccine. CDR3 bases: TGTGCCAGCAGTTTGCCAGGACAGGGCAGTCAGCCCCAGCATTTT. Amino acids: CASSLPGQGSQPQHF.